This T cell receptor beta chain was documented in a study of blood T cell repertoires in COVID-19. As for the study in general: PBMCs, B-cell-depleted T cells, or T cells were the source of the cDNA or gDNA that made up the material.

Clones were read by immunoSEQ multiplex PCR, and TCRdb kept only the in-frame ones, dropping some. The sample lists some 81,000 clones, around 96% occurring once. The CDR3 extends over 16 amino acids. Germline V lookup: CDR1 SGHRS, CDR2 YFSETQ. Trimming cost V 0 bases and J 2 bases, with 13 bases left between them. A single count supports this clone. The TCR comes from a human donor with active COVID-19. The donor label of this sample is uncertain. This sequence joins TRBV5-1 and TRBJ2-3; TRBD1 might be the D (6 bases). The sample comprised peripheral blood. CDR3 sequence reads: CASSLEGHLHTDTQYF. CDR3 DNA sequence: TGCGCCAGCAGCTTGGAGGGACATCTACACACAGATACGCAGTATTTT.